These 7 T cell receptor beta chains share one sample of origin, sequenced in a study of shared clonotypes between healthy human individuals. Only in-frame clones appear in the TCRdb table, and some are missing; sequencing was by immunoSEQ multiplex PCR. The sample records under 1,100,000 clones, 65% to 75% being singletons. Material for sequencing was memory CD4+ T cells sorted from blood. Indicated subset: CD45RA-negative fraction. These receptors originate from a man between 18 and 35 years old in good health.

In DNA form, the CDR3 reads TGTGCCAGCAGTTCGACAGGACGGGTAGAGACCCAGTACTTC. Encoded protein: CASSSTGRVETQYF. The chain combines TRBV28 with TRBJ2-5, with D possibly being TRBD1 (6 bases). CDR3 size: 14 residues. Germline CDR1 is MDHEN and CDR2 is SYDVKM. V lost 4 bases and J lost 4, with 13 bases in between.

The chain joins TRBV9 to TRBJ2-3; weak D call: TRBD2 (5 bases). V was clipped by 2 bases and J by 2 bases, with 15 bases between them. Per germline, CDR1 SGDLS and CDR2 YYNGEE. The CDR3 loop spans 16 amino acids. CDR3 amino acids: CASSVDSAALTDTQYF. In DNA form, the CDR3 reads TGTGCCAGCAGCGTCGACTCAGCGGCCCTCACAGATACGCAGTATTTT.

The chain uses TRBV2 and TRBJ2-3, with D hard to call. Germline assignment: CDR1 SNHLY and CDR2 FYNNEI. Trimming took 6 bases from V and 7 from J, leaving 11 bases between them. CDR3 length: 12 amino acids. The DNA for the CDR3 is TGTGCCAGCAGCCCAGGTGGGAATACGCAGTATTTT. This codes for CASSPGGNTQYF.

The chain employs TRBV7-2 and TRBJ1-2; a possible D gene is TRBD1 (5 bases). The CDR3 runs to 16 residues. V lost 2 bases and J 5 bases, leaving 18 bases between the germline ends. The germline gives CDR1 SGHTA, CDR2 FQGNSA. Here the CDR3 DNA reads TGTGCCAGCAGCTTAATATCGGGACTCACCCCTTATGGCTACACCTTC. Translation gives CASSLISGLTPYGYTF.

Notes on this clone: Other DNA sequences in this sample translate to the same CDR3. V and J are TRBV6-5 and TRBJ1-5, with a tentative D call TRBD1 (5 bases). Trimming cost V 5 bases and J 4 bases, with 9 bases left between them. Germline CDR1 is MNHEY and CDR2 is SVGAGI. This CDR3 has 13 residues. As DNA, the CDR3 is TGTGCCAGCAGTCGCGACAGTAATCAGCCCCAGCATTTT. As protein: CASSRDSNQPQHF.

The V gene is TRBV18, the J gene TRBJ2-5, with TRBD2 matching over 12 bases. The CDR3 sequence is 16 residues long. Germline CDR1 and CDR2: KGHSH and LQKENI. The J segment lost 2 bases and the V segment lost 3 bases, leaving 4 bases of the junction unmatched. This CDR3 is CASSPLAGGLQETQYF. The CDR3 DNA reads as TGTGCCAGCTCACCCCTAGCGGGGGGGCTTCAAGAGACCCAGTACTTC.

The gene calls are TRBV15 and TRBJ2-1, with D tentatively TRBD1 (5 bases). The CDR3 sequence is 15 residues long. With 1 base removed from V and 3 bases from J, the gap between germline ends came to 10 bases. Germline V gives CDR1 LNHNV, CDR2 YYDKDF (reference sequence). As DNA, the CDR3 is TGTGCCACCAGCAGAGGAAGGGGCATCTACAATGAGCAGTTCTTC. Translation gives CATSRGRGIYNEQFF.